This T cell receptor beta chain comes out of a study of T cell responses to AZD1222 COVID-19 vaccine. Study-wide points: After two AZD1222 doses, spike-specific TCR breadth and depth rose versus day 0.

CDR1 and CDR2 (germline): SEHNR, FQNEAQ (reference sequence). V trimming: 2 bases; J trimming: 3 bases; junction bases outside the gene matches: 9. This CDR3 has 16 residues. The repertoire was sequenced with immunoSEQ multiplex PCR; TCRdb's copy has only in-frame clones and lacks some. The table has about 69,000 clones, roughly 85% seen once. Turning to this clone: The antigen remains undetermined.

This specimen consisted of peripheral blood, obtained 28 days after the second AZD1222 dose. The source is an adult who received the AZD1222 COVID-19 vaccine. The chain links TRBV7-9 to TRBJ1-2, with TRBD1 identical over 7 bases. DNA of the CDR3: TGTGCCAGCAGCTTAAAGAGTGAGGGGGCTCACTATGGCTACACCTTC. This encodes CASSLKSEGAHYGYTF.